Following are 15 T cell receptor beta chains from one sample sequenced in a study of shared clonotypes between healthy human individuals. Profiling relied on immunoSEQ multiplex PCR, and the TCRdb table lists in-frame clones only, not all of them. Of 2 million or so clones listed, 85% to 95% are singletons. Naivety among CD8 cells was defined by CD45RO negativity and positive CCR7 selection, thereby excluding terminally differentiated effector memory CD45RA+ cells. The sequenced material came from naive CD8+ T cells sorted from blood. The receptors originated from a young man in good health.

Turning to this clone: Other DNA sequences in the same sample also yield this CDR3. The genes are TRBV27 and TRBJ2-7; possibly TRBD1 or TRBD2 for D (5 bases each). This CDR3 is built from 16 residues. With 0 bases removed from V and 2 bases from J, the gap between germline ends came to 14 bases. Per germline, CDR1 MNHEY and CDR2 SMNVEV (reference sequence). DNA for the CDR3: TGTGCCAGCAGTTTATCTCCGGGGACGGGGACCTACGAGCAGTACTTC. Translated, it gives CASSLSPGTGTYEQYF.

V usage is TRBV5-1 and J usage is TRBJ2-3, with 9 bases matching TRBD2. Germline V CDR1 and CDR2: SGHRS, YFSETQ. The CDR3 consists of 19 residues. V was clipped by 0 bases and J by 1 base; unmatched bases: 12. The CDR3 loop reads CASSLALVAGAIRTDTQYF. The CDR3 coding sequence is TGCGCCAGCAGCTTGGCCCTGGTAGCGGGGGCTATTCGCACAGATACGCAGTATTTT.

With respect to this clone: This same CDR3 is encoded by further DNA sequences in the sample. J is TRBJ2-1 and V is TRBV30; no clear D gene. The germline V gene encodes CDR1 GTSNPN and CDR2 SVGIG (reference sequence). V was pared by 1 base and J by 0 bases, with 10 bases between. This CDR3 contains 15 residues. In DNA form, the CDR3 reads TGTGCCTGGAGTGAGGGCAGCAGCTCCTACAATGAGCAGTTCTTC. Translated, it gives CAWSEGSSSYNEQFF.

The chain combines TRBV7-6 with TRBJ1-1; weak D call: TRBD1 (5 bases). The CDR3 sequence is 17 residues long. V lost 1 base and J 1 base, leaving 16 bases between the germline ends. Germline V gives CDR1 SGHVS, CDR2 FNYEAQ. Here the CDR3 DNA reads TGTGCCAGCAGCTTAGGCCCCGTTGGGGCACCGAACACTGAAGCTTTCTTT. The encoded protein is CASSLGPVGAPNTEAFF.

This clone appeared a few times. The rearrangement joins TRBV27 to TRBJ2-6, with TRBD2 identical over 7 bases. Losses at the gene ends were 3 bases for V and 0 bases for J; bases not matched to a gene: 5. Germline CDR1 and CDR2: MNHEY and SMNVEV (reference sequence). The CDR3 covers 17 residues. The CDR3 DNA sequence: TGTGCCAGCAGTTTCGGGCGGGGGATCTCTGGGGCCAACGTCCTGACTTTC. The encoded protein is CASSFGRGISGANVLTF.

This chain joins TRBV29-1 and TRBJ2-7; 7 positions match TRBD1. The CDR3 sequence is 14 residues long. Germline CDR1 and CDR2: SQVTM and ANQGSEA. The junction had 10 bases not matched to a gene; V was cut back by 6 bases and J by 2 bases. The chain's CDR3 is CSVAHGTEAYEQYF. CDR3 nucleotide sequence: TGCAGCGTCGCCCACGGGACAGAGGCCTACGAGCAGTACTTC.

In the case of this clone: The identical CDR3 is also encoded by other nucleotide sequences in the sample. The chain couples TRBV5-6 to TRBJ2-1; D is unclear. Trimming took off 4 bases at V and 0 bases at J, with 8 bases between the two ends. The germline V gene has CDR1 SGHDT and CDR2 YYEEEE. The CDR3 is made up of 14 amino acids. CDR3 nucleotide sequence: TGTGCCAGCAGCCCCGCTGGCTCCTACAATGAGCAGTTCTTC. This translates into CASSPAGSYNEQFF.

CDR3 sequence reads: CASSLFSFAQRGSYEQYF. The CDR3 nucleotides read TGTGCCAGCAGTTTATTTAGTTTTGCCCAGCGGGGCTCCTACGAGCAGTACTTC. The genes are TRBV27 and TRBJ2-7; 7 bases fit TRBD2. The CDR3 is 18 residues long. Looked up from germline, CDR1 is MNHEY and CDR2 is SMNVEV (reference sequence). The V gene end was trimmed by 1 base and the J gene end by 0 bases; junction bases not matched to a gene: 12.

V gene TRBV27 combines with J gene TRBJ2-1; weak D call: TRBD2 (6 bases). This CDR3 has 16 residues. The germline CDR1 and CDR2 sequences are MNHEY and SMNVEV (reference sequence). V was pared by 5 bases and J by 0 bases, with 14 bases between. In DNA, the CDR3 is TGTGCCAGCAGTCCTAGCGTCGGGGACTCCTACAATGAGCAGTTCTTC. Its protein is CASSPSVGDSYNEQFF.

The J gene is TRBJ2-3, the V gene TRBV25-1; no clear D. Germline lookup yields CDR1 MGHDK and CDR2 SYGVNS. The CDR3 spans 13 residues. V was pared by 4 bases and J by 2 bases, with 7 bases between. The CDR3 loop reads CASSVILTDTQYF. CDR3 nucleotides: TGTGCCAGCAGTGTTATTCTCACAGATACGCAGTATTTT.

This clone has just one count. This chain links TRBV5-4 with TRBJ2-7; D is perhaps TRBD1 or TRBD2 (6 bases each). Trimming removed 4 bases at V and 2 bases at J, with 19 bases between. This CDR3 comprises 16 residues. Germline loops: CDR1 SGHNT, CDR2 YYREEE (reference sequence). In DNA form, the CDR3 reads TGTGCCAGCAGCCGGGGGCGGGACACAACCACCTACGAGCAGTACTTC. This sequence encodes CASSRGRDTTTYEQYF.

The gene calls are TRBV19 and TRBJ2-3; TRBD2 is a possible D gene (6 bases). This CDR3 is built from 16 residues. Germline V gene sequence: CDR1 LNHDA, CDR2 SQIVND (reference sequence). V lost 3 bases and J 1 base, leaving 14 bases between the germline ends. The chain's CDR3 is CASSILPGVGTDTQYF. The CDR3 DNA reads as TGTGCCAGTAGTATTCTCCCGGGGGTTGGCACAGATACGCAGTATTTT.

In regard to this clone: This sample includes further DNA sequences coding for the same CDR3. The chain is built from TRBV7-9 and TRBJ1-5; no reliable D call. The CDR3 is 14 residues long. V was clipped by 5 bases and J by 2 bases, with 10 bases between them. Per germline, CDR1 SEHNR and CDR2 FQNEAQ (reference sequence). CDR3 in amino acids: CASSPPGGNQPQHF. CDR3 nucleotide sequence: TGTGCCAGCAGCCCTCCTGGTGGCAATCAGCCCCAGCATTTT. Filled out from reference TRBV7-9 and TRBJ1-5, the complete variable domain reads DTGVSQNPRHKITKRGQNVTFRCDPISEHNRLYWYRQTLGQGPEFLTYFQNEAQLEKSRLLSDRFSAERPKGSFSTLEIQRTEQGDSAMYLCASSPPGGNQPQHFGDGTRLSIL.

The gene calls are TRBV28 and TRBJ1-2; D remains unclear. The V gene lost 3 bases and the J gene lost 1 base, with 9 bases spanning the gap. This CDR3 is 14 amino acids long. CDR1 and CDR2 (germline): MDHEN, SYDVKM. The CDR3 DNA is TGTGCCAGCAGTTTTCACACGCTTAACTATGGCTACACCTTC. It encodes CASSFHTLNYGYTF.

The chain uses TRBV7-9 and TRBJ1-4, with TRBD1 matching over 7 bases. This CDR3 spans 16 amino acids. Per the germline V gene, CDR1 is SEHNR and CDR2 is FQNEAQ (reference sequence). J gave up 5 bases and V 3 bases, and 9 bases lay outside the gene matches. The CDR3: CASSLAVGTENEKLFF. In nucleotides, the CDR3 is TGTGCCAGCAGCTTGGCTGTCGGGACAGAAAATGAAAAACTGTTTTTT.